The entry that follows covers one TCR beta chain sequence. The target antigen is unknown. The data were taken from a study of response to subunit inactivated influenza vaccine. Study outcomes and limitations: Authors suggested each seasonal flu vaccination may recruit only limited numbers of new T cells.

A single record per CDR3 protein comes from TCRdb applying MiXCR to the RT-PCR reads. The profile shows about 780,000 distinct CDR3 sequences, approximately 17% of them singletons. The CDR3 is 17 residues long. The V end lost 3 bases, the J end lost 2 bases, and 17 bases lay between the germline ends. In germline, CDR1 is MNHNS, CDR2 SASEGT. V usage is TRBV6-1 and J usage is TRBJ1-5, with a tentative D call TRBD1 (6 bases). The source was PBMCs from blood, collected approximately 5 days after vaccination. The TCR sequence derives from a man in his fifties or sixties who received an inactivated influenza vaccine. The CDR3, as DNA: TGTGCCAGCAGTGACAAGCCGGGGGCGCGTGGCAATCAGCCCCAGCATTTT. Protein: CASSDKPGARGNQPQHF.